This TCR beta chain derives from a study of response to subunit inactivated influenza vaccine. Study results and caveats: After each seasonal influenza vaccination, few new T cells are recruited, the authors suggested.

This clonotype was counted between two and nine times. Its cognate antigen is unknown. TCRdb passed the RT-PCR reads through MiXCR, listing each CDR3 protein once. In the table there are 550,000 to 650,000 distinct CDR3 sequences, roughly 12% of which are singletons. The CDR3 sequence is 13 residues long. Germline V gene sequence: CDR1 MNHNS, CDR2 SASEGT. Germline trimming cut 8 bases from V and 4 bases from J; bases unmatched to any gene: 6. V gene TRBV6-1 combines with J gene TRBJ2-7, with 9 bases aligning to TRBD2. Source: PBMCs from blood, taken on the day of vaccination. The receptor was isolated from a man aged 50-60 years who received an inactivated influenza vaccine. The CDR3 nucleotides read TGTGCCAGCCGCGGGGGGGGACGATACGAGCAGTACTTC. It yields the protein CASRGGGRYEQYF.